The 5 T cell receptor beta chains below were found in one sample sequenced in a study of response to subunit inactivated influenza vaccine. TCRdb re-derived calls from the RT-PCR reads in MiXCR, one entry per CDR3 protein. The sample has about 620,000 distinct CDR3 sequences, roughly 10% seen once. The source material was PBMCs from blood, sampled on the day of vaccination. These receptors all stem from a man aged 45-60 years who received an inactivated influenza vaccine.

A note on this clonotype: Given a much more abundant clone one base away, this may be a read error. The rearrangement joins TRBV3-1 to TRBJ2-3; D unclear. Germline assignment: CDR1 LGHDT and CDR2 YNNKEL (reference sequence). V shed 7 bases and J shed 1 base, with 9 bases lying between them. This CDR3 spans 13 amino acids. The CDR3 sequence: CASNPTRTDTQYF. Written as DNA, the CDR3 is TGTGCCAGCAACCCGACGCGCACAGATACGCAGTATTTT.

This clonotype was seen a handful of times. This rearrangement joins TRBV27 to TRBJ2-7; TRBD1 matches 8 bases. This CDR3 spans 15 amino acids. The V and J ends lost 5 bases and 2 bases, in that order; junction bases with no gene match: 8. Germline V lookup: CDR1 MNHEY, CDR2 SMNVEV (reference sequence). The CDR3 region has the DNA TGTGCCAGCAGTCCCCGAGGACAGGGTACCTACGAGCAGTACTTC. Residues: CASSPRGQGTYEQYF.

This clonotype was seen repeatedly, ten times or more. This chain joins TRBV6-1 and TRBJ1-1; possibly TRBD1 for D (5 bases). Germline V gene data show CDR1 as MNHNS and CDR2 as SASEGT. Trimming removed 4 bases from V and 1 base from J, with 10 bases in between. CDR3 length equals 14 residues. The CDR3 DNA reads as TGTGCCAGCAGTGTGCGGGGGAAGAACACTGAAGCTTTCTTT. This translates into CASSVRGKNTEAFF.

This chain uses TRBV6-2 or TRBV6-3 with TRBJ1-5; possibly TRBD1 for D (6 bases). The CDR3 totals 14 residues. Germline loops: CDR1 MNHEY, CDR2 SVGEGT. Trimming removed 10 bases at V and 1 base at J, with 14 bases between. The CDR3 spells CATRGGGSNQPQHF. The CDR3 DNA follows: TGTGCCACCCGAGGGGGGGGAAGCAATCAGCCCCAGCATTTT.

The gene calls are TRBV5-5 and TRBJ1-2, with 8 positions matching TRBD1. With V trimmed by 4 bases and J by 8 bases, 4 bases remained unmatched. Germline CDR1 is SGHKS and CDR2 is YYEKEE (reference sequence). This CDR3 region has 12 residues. CDR3 residues: CASSARQGGYTF. CDR3 sequence (DNA): TGTGCCAGCAGCGCCAGACAGGGGGGCTACACCTTC.